This T cell receptor (beta chain) appears in the sequencing data of a study of T cell responses to AZD1222 COVID-19 vaccine. The study's findings and limits: A rise in Spike-specific TCR breadth and depth followed two AZD1222 doses. Nearly half of unique spike-specific TCRs reportedly avoided B.1.351 and B.1.1.7 mutated regions. At baseline, seropositivity was found in only six AZD1222 recipients. Most donors were white British and more were female, and clonal diversity was possibly underestimated.

Germline V gene sequence: CDR1 SGHTA, CDR2 FQGTGA. Trimming at V came to 5 bases and at J to 5 bases, leaving 3 bases not matched to a gene. The CDR3 is made up of 15 amino acids. Sequenced by immunoSEQ multiplex PCR; TCRdb stores in-frame clones only, minus some. The sample lists 110,000 to 150,000 clones; 85% to 95% were seen once. Comment on this clone: Its antigen remains unknown.

This TCR came from an adult who had recovered from COVID-19. The sequences come from peripheral blood, collected after recovery from COVID-19. J is TRBJ2-2 and V is TRBV7-3, with 12 bases lining up with TRBD2. In DNA form, the CDR3 reads TGTGCCAGCAGCACAGGACTAGCGGGGACCGGGGAGCTGTTTTTT. This encodes CASSTGLAGTGELFF.